The entry that follows covers one T cell receptor beta chain sequence. Its antigen is not known. With 60 Vbeta and 13 Jbeta primers, the PCR was carried out. Using immunoSEQ multiplex PCR, the repertoire was profiled, and TCRdb retains in-frame clones only, with some absent. Of 200,000 to 250,000 clones in the sample, under 90% were seen once. This entry belongs to a study of cytomegalovirus exposure and HLA in healthy donors. Regarding the study as a whole: Previously analyzed data showed that most TCR beta V segments were productive at a frequency of about 90% or about 30%. It was reported that TCR beta sequences correctly inferred the HLA-A and HLA-B alleles for most subjects. Roughly even sequencing depth across donors was the assumption behind the presence/absence analyses. In a later analysis, CMV-associated beta chains were mostly HLA-associated, it appeared.

Germline V gives CDR1 PRHDT, CDR2 FYEKMQ (reference sequence). V gave up 5 bases and J gave up 4 bases; unmatched junction bases: 11. The CDR3 covers 16 residues. The clonotype originates from a human donor in good health. Sample: PBMCs. The V call is TRBV13, the J call TRBJ2-3; TRBD2 aligns across 8 bases. For the CDR3, the DNA is TGTGCCAGCAGCCGGGGGGGTTTCTTCGGGGCAGATACGCAGTATTTT. This translates into CASSRGGFFGADTQYF. Filled out from reference TRBV13 and TRBJ2-3, the complete variable domain reads AAGVIQSPRHLIKEKRETATLKCYPIPRHDTVYWYQQGPGQDPQFLISFYEKMQSDKGSIPDRFSAQQFSDYHSELNMSSLELGDSALYFCASSRGGFFGADTQYFGPGTRLTVL.